The rows below give T cell receptor beta chains drawn from one sample of a study of blood T cells in healthy people across ages. Via MiXCR, TCRdb re-called the 5' RACE reads, giving one row per CDR3 protein. In the table there are hundreds of thousands of distinct CDR3 sequences, around 49% of which are singletons. The sequenced material came from blood. The receptors derive from a woman aged 60-75 years in good health. CDR3s include the opening cysteine and the closing phenylalanine or tryptophan. D genes are given only for firm matches. Expanded clones get a size class; other rows say once, few or many, or leave the size out.

clone_size	d_call	j_call	v_call	cdr3_nt	cdr3_aa
-	-	TRBJ2-3	TRBV7-2	TGTGCCAGCAGCCCATCCCGGGGATGGACAGATACGCAGTATTTT	CASSPSRGWTDTQYF
-	TRBD2	TRBJ2-1	TRBV20-1	TGCAGTGCTATTGGGCTTGGGACTAGCGGGAGTAATGAGCAGTTCTTC	CSAIGLGTSGSNEQFF
few	TRBD1	TRBJ1-6	TRBV6-5	TGTGCCAGCAGACCCGGGACAGTAGTTTCACCCCTCCACTTT	CASRPGTVVSPLHF
-	TRBD2	TRBJ2-7	TRBV7-2	TGTGCCAGCAGCTTCACCGGGACTACCTCCTACGAGCAGTACTTC	CASSFTGTTSYEQYF
few	-	TRBJ1-1	TRBV7-9	TGTGCCAGCAGCTACAGGGAAACTGAAGCTTTCTTT	CASSYRETEAFF
-	TRBD1	TRBJ2-5	TRBV6-5	TGTGCCAGCAGCCCGGGACAGGGGAGAACAGAGACCCAGTACTTC	CASSPGQGRTETQYF
-	-	TRBJ1-2	TRBV10-3	TGTGCCATCAGTGACCTGGCCCTGAACTATGGCTACACCTTC	CAISDLALNYGYTF
-	-	TRBJ2-1	TRBV5-1	TGCGCCAGCACTCAGTCTTTCTACAATGAGCAGTTCTTC	CASTQSFYNEQFF
-	-	TRBJ1-2	TRBV12-3/TRBV12-4	TGTGCCAGCATCTCGGGAGGGTACTCCTATGGCTACACCTTC	CASISGGYSYGYTF
many	TRBD1	TRBJ2-5	TRBV5-1	TGCGCCAGCAGCCTGGGACAGCGAGAGACCCAGTACTTC	CASSLGQRETQYF
-	TRBD1	TRBJ2-7	TRBV7-2	TGTGCCAGCAGCGTTACGGGACAGGACCACTACGAGCAGTACTTC	CASSVTGQDHYEQYF
once	-	TRBJ2-1	TRBV7-6	TGTGCCAGCAGCCCACGGGACTCCTTCTCCTACGAGCAGTTCTTC	CASSPRDSFSYEQFF
-	-	TRBJ2-7	TRBV20-1	TGCAGTGTACCGGGCAGGGGCCACGAGCAGTACTTC	CSVPGRGHEQYF
-	TRBD2	TRBJ2-1	TRBV20-1	TGCCAGCCCCTAGCGGGAGGGTACAATGAGCAGTTCTTC	CQPLAGGYNEQFF
many	-	TRBJ2-7	TRBV29-1	TGCAGCGTTGTAGGGGACTACGAGCAGTACTTC	CSVVGDYEQYF
-	TRBD2	TRBJ2-1	TRBV5-1	TGCGCCAGCGGATTTAGCGGGAGCTCCTACAATGAGCAGTTCTTC	CASGFSGSSYNEQFF
-	-	TRBJ1-2	TRBV12-3/TRBV12-4	TGTGCCAGCAGCCTTCAGGGGCATGGCTACACCTTC	CASSLQGHGYTF
-	-	TRBJ1-6	TRBV6-5	TGTGCCAGCCAAGTCGGGGCGATTTCGCCCCTCCACTTT	CASQVGAISPLHF
many	-	TRBJ2-1	TRBV9	TGTGCCAGCAGCCCACGCGGATCGGAGCAGTTCTTC	CASSPRGSEQFF
-	TRBD2	TRBJ2-1	TRBV6-2/TRBV6-3	TGTGCCAGCAGTTCCTCGACTAGCGGGAGGTATGAGCAGTTCTTC	CASSSSTSGRYEQFF
many	-	TRBJ2-3	TRBV7-3	TGTGCCAGCAGCTTTATGGGGGGCACAGATACGCAGTATTTT	CASSFMGGTDTQYF
-	-	TRBJ2-1	TRBV7-2	TGTGCCAGCAGCTTTATAGTGGGGGAGCAGTTCTTC	CASSFIVGEQFF
few	-	TRBJ1-2	TRBV7-9	TGTGCCAGCAGCTTAAGTGCAGTCCTCAACTATGGCTACACCTTC	CASSLSAVLNYGYTF
once	-	TRBJ1-2	TRBV28	TGTGCCAGCAGACCCCAACAGATCTCCCGATCCTTCTACACCTTC	CASRPQQISRSFYTF
-	-	TRBJ2-1	TRBV7-3	TGTGCCAGCAGCTTTGGCGGGATCTACAATGAGCAGTTCTTC	CASSFGGIYNEQFF
few	TRBD2	TRBJ2-1	TRBV4-3	TGCGCCAGCAGCCAAGATCTCGAGCGGGAGCTGTTCTTC	CASSQDLERELFF
few	-	TRBJ2-5	TRBV15	TGTGCCACCAGCAGTGTAGGCGGGCGCCAAGAGACCCAGTACTTC	CATSSVGGRQETQYF
-	-	TRBJ1-1	TRBV2	TGTGCCAGCACTTTCCGTACGAACACTGAAGCTTTCTTT	CASTFRTNTEAFF
-	TRBD2	TRBJ2-7	TRBV2	TGTGCCAGCACGGGTCCTGGAGGACTAGCGGGCGAGCAGTACTTC	CASTGPGGLAGEQYF
-	-	TRBJ2-1	TRBV5-5	TGTGCCAGCAACCCAATATCTAGCAATGAGCAGTTCTTC	CASNPISSNEQFF